This T cell receptor (beta chain) stems from a study of blood T cell repertoires in COVID-19. Study as a whole: Recovered status in Cohort 3 required two negative PCRs, clearance, or symptom resolution. In each case, the material was cDNA or gDNA derived from T cells, B-cell-depleted T cells, or PBMCs.

Authors' analysis steps: Quantification of nucleated cells was approximated via reference gene primer amplification. Sequenced by immunoSEQ multiplex PCR; TCRdb stores in-frame clones only, minus some. V and J calls and clone size follow that table, whereas D and trimming were derived from the DNA. The table shows 200,000 to 250,000 clones, with less than 90% occurring only once. Trimming pared 3 bases from V and 3 bases from J, leaving 12 bases between. This CDR3 has 14 amino acids. Looked up from germline, CDR1 is SGHAT and CDR2 is FQNNGV. This chain uses TRBV11-2 with TRBJ2-7; tentative D call: TRBD1 (5 bases). The specimen was PBMCs or T cells enriched from blood (not recorded which). The receptor's source is a woman aged 45 to 65 in a cohort exposed to, infected with or recovered from COVID-19 (not recorded which). CDR3 region: CASSLTDSNYEQYF. Here the CDR3 DNA reads TGTGCCAGCAGCTTGACAGATAGCAACTACGAGCAGTACTTC.